Below, one TCR beta chain is given with its context. Its matching antigen is unknown. Using immunoSEQ multiplex PCR, the repertoire was profiled, and TCRdb retains in-frame clones only, with some absent. The sample lists tens of thousands of clones, 70% to 90% occurring once. This sample is drawn from a study of T cells after posttransplantation cyclophosphamide. Regarding the study as a whole: Later post-transplant blood repertoires were often dominated by donor CD8+ memory clones. Skin or GI-infiltrating T cells shared few TRB sequences with blood.

Germline lookup yields CDR1 SGHTA and CDR2 FQGNSA. CDR3 size: 14 residues. J gave up 4 bases and V 5 bases, and 3 bases lay outside the gene matches. The V and J genes are TRBV7-2 and TRBJ2-5; 11 bases agree with TRBD1. Input material: PBMCs. This receptor was taken from a woman aged 40 to 50 with a blood cancer, CMV-positive, and with a related stem cell donor. CDR3 in amino acids: CASSIGQGAETQYF. The CDR3 DNA sequence: TGTGCCAGCAGCATAGGACAGGGGGCAGAGACCCAGTACTTC.